Below, one T cell receptor (beta chain) is given with its context. CDR1 and CDR2 (germline): SGDLS, YYNGEE. V was clipped by 0 bases and J by 1 base, with 7 bases between them. The CDR3 consists of 14 residues. Clones were sequenced by immunoSEQ multiplex PCR, and TCRdb holds only the in-frame ones, with some missing. The data contain about 120,000 clones, approximately 87% of them singletons. This sample stems from a study of control samples from healthy donors and cancer patients. The clonotype originates from a man aged 30-40 years in good health. The J gene is TRBJ1-1, the V gene TRBV9; no clear D gene. Sequencing was done on a sample of blood. CDR3 in amino acids: CASSVVSKNTEAFF. The CDR3 region has the DNA TGTGCCAGCAGCGTAGTAAGCAAGAACACTGAAGCTTTCTTT.